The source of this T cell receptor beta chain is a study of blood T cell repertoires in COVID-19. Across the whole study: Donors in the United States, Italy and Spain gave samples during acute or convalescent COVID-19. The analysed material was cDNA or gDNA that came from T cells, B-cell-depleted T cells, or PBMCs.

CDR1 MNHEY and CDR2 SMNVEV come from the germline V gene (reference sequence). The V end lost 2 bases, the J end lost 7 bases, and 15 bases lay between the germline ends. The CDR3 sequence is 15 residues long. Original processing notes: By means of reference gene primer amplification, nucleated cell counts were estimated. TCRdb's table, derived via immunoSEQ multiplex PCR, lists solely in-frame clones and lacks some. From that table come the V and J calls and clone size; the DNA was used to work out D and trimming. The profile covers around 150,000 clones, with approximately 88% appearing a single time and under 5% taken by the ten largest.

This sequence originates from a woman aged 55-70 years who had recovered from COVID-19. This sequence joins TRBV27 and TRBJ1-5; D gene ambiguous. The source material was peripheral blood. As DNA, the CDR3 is TGTGCCAGCAGTTTAACTTTTACAGCCGAACAGCCCCAGCATTTT. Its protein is CASSLTFTAEQPQHF.